Sequencing of this T cell receptor (beta chain) was carried out in a study of blood T cell repertoires in COVID-19. Overall study context: Italy, Spain and the United States were the sources of the convalescent and acute COVID-19 samples. PBMCs, B-cell-depleted T cells, or T cells were the source of the cDNA or gDNA that made up the material.

In the original processing: The assay estimated nucleated cells by amplifying reference gene primers. Generated by immunoSEQ multiplex PCR, the TCRdb table keeps only in-frame clones and is missing some. Clone size and the V and J calls come from that table; the DNA yielded D and trimming. Seen here are fewer than 250,000 clones, 85% to 90% observed once, and the top ten hold 3.5% to 5%. V was trimmed by 3 bases and J by 7 bases, leaving 9 bases between them. The CDR3 runs to 12 residues. Germline lookup yields CDR1 LGHDT and CDR2 YNNKEL (reference sequence). The chain has TRBV3-1 (or the pseudogene TRBV3-2) and TRBJ1-1; no clear D gene. The receptor was derived from a man between 50 and 59 years old with acute or convalescent COVID-19. Sequencing input: peripheral blood. The chain's CDR3 is CASSQYQNEAFF. The CDR3 coding sequence is TGTGCCAGCAGCCAGTACCAGAATGAAGCTTTCTTT.